These 21 T cell receptor beta chains were sequenced from one sample in a study of T cells in narcolepsy. Some clones are missing from TCRdb's copy, which holds only in-frame ones; the method was immunoSEQ multiplex PCR. Of around 31,000 clones detected, around four fifths appear once; the ten largest clones hold around 2.5%. Sequencing was done on a sample of CD45RA- memory CD4+ T cells from PBMCs. The source of these receptors is a human donor with narcolepsy.

This chain connects TRBV30 to TRBJ2-3; 8 bases map to TRBD1. The CDR3 contains 18 residues. V was pared by 2 bases and J by 4 bases, with 17 bases of the junction left unmatched. Looked up from germline, CDR1 is GTSNPN and CDR2 is SVGIG (reference sequence). DNA of the CDR3: TGTGCCTGGAGTAACACAGGGGGAACGTCCAAAAGTGCAGATACGCAGTATTTT. Amino acid sequence: CAWSNTGGTSKSADTQYF.

In DNA form, the CDR3 reads TGTGCCAGCAGTTTATTTCAGGGCTCAGGGGAGTCTGGCTACACCTTC. Translating gives CASSLFQGSGESGYTF. The chain employs TRBV28 and TRBJ1-2; D possibly corresponds to TRBD1 (6 bases). This CDR3 has 16 amino acids. CDR1 MDHEN and CDR2 SYDVKM come from the germline V gene. The V end was cut by 1 base, the J end by 7 bases, with 19 bases between.

The chain uses TRBV5-1 and TRBJ1-2, with a weak D call TRBD1 (6 bases). Germline assignment: CDR1 SGHRS and CDR2 YFSETQ. Between the trimmed V and J ends, which lost 4 bases and 8 bases, there was a span of 15 bases. The length of the CDR3 is 13 residues. DNA of the CDR3: TGCGCCAGCAGCCAGGAAAGGGGGAGAGGCTACACCTTC. Protein: CASSQERGRGYTF.

The table lists this clone with a few counts. J is TRBJ2-7 and V is TRBV5-8; TRBD2 might be the D (7 bases). The V gene's germline CDR1 is SGHTS and CDR2 YDEGEE. Trimming shortened V by 10 bases and J by 0 bases, and 14 bases separated the two germline ends. The CDR3 has 13 residues. The CDR3 protein is CAPRGALSYEQYF. CDR3 coding DNA: TGTGCCCCCCGGGGGGCCCTCTCCTACGAGCAGTACTTC.

This chain connects TRBV2 to TRBJ2-7, with D perhaps matching TRBD1 (6 bases). The CDR3 sequence is 12 residues long. V was cut by 6 bases and J by 4 bases, with 10 bases left in between. The germline CDR1 and CDR2 sequences are SNHLY and FYNNEI. CDR3 DNA sequence: TGTGCCAGCAGCGAGCAGGGGTACGAGCAGTACTTC. Its translation is CASSEQGYEQYF.

The V and J genes are TRBV4-3 and TRBJ2-3; 9 bases map to TRBD2. The CDR3 contains 19 residues. Trimming removed 0 bases from V and 1 base from J; junction bases left unmatched: 11. The V gene's germline CDR1 is LGHNA and CDR2 YSLEER. CDR3 loop: CASSQDPRGGTLRTDTQYF. Written as DNA, the CDR3 is TGCGCCAGCAGCCAAGATCCGCGGGGGGGCACGTTGCGCACAGATACGCAGTATTTT.

This chain connects TRBV10-3 to TRBJ1-2; 7 bases agree with TRBD1. Germline values: CDR1 ENHRY, CDR2 SYGVKD. The CDR3 loop spans 14 amino acids. V was clipped by 7 bases and J by 0 bases; unmatched bases: 5. Here the CDR3 reads CAINGQAANYGYTF. CDR3 DNA: TGTGCCATCAACGGACAGGCAGCTAACTATGGCTACACCTTC.

The chain carries TRBV28 and TRBJ2-5; TRBD1 is a possible D gene (6 bases). Matching the DNA end better, TRBJ2-7 makes the J call doubtful. Germline V gives CDR1 MDHEN, CDR2 SYDVKM. The CDR3 is 14 residues long. The CDR3 loop is CASLPAGESYEQYF. CDR3 bases: TGTGCCAGCCTCCCCGCAGGGGAAAGTTACGAGCAGTACTTC.

The J gene is TRBJ1-1, the V gene TRBV6-1, with D maybe TRBD1 (5 bases). Germline V lookup: CDR1 MNHNS, CDR2 SASEGT. The CDR3 is 15 residues long. V lost 8 bases, J lost 0 bases, and 16 bases lay in between. The CDR3 protein is CASGPAGPMNTEAFF. The CDR3 DNA reads TGTGCCAGCGGACCGGCAGGGCCCATGAACACTGAAGCTTTCTTT.

The V and J genes are TRBV6-6 and TRBJ2-7; tentatively, D is TRBD2 (5 bases). CDR1 is MNHNY and CDR2 is SVGAGI in the germline V gene (reference sequence). The CDR3 loop spans 15 amino acids. Trimming took off 5 bases at V and 3 bases at J, with 17 bases between the two ends. The CDR3 region has the DNA TGTGCCAGCAGTAAAGATCGGAGGTCAGACTACGAGCAGTACTTC. Residues: CASSKDRRSDYEQYF.

The CDR3 is CASSLQVRRTDTQYF. Here the CDR3 DNA reads TGTGCCAGCAGCTTGCAGGTCCGCCGCACAGATACGCAGTATTTT. The V and J genes are TRBV7-2 and TRBJ2-3; D gene unclear. This CDR3 is built from 15 residues. CDR1 and CDR2 (germline): SGHTA, FQGNSA. Trimming removed 3 bases from V and 1 base from J, with 11 bases in between.

V and J are TRBV5-6 and TRBJ1-3; D gene ambiguous. The CDR3 runs to 16 residues. Germline loops: CDR1 SGHDT, CDR2 YYEEEE. The ends were cut back, 4 bases at V and 2 bases at J, with 16 bases in the middle. CDR3 region: CASSPIGHGPGNTIYF. DNA of the CDR3: TGTGCCAGCAGCCCCATAGGGCATGGACCTGGAAACACCATATATTTT.

There are a few counts of this clone. The CDR3 spells CATNRDREEKLFF. In nucleotides, the CDR3 is TGTGCCACCAACCGGGACAGAGAAGAAAAACTGTTTTTT. The V and J genes are TRBV10-3 and TRBJ1-4; 7 bases agree with TRBD1. There are 13 residues in the CDR3. The J segment lost 8 bases and the V segment lost 10 bases, leaving 10 bases of the junction unmatched. From germline, CDR1 is ENHRY and CDR2 SYGVKD.

The J gene is TRBJ2-7, the V gene TRBV5-4; perhaps D is TRBD1 or TRBD2 (5 bases each). V lost 4 bases, J lost 5 bases, and 16 bases lay in between. The CDR3 spans 14 residues. Germline V CDR1 and CDR2: SGHNT, YYREEE (reference sequence). CDR3 sequence reads: CASSPDGTSHEQYF. In nucleotides, the CDR3 is TGTGCCAGCAGCCCCGACGGGACCAGTCACGAGCAGTACTTC. The variable domain in full, with the rest retrieved from reference TRBV5-4 and TRBJ2-7, is ETGVTQSPTHLIKTRGQQVTLRCSSQSGHNTVSWYQQALGQGPQFIFQYYREEENGRGNFPPRFSGLQFPNYSSELNVNALELDDSALYLCASSPDGTSHEQYFGPGTRLTVT.

V and J are TRBV10-1 and TRBJ1-1, with D tentatively TRBD1 (6 bases). Trimming pared 5 bases from V and 4 bases from J, leaving 11 bases between. Germline CDR1 reads WNHNN; CDR2 reads SYGVQD (reference sequence). This CDR3 contains 13 residues. The CDR3 coding sequence is TGCGCCAGCAGTTCTGTCAGGGGCACTGAAGCTTTCTTT. It encodes CASSSVRGTEAFF.

This clone was detected only once. V usage is TRBV5-1 and J usage is TRBJ1-4; 7 bases align to TRBD1. The trim removed 4 bases at V and 0 bases at J, leaving 3 bases unmatched. This CDR3 comprises 15 residues. Germline values: CDR1 SGHRS, CDR2 YFSETQ. The CDR3 sequence: CASSVQGATNEKLFF. CDR3 in DNA: TGCGCCAGCAGCGTCCAGGGGGCAACTAATGAAAAACTGTTTTTT.

This clone has only a few counts. The chain couples TRBV11-2 to TRBJ1-3, with TRBD1 as a possible D gene (5 bases). The germline CDR1 and CDR2 sequences are SGHAT and FQNNGV. CDR3 length: 16 residues. V dropped 4 bases and J dropped 0 bases, with 13 bases sitting between them. The CDR3 loop reads CASSYLRGRSGNTIYF. The CDR3 nucleotides are TGTGCCAGCAGCTACCTAAGGGGCCGCTCTGGAAACACCATATATTTT.

V and J are TRBV12-5 and TRBJ1-1; D call uncertain. The CDR3 has 13 amino acids. Germline values: CDR1 LGHNT, CDR2 FRNRAP. Trimming took off 2 bases at V and 7 bases at J, with 11 bases between the two ends. Written as DNA, the CDR3 is TGTGCTAGTGGTTTGTCCCCGGAGGATGAAGCTTTCTTT. This gives the protein CASGLSPEDEAFF. The full variable domain, with the rest looked up from reference TRBV12-5 and TRBJ1-1, is DARVTQTPRHKVTEMGQEVTMRCQPILGHNTVFWYRQTMMQGLELLAYFRNRAPLDDSGMPKDRFSAEMPDATLATLKIQPSEPRDSAVYFCASGLSPEDEAFFGQGTRLTVV.

J is TRBJ1-1 and V is TRBV9; the D is unclear. The germline V and J ends were trimmed by 2 bases and 4 bases, with 9 bases remaining between them. Per the germline V gene, CDR1 is SGDLS and CDR2 is YYNGEE. The length of the CDR3 is 13 residues. The CDR3 region has the DNA TGTGCCAGCAGCGTTGACGGAGGCACTGAAGCTTTCTTT. Its protein product is CASSVDGGTEAFF.

The rearrangement uses TRBV7-9 and TRBJ2-3, with a tentative D call TRBD2 (6 bases). Germline V CDR1 and CDR2: SEHNR, FQNEAQ (reference sequence). The CDR3 totals 13 residues. The ends were cut back, 2 bases at V and 11 bases at J, with 14 bases in the middle. The CDR3 nucleotides are TGTGCCAGCAGCTTACTTCAGGGTAGCGGGCAGTATTTT. Its protein product is CASSLLQGSGQYF.

The DNA of the CDR3 is TGTGCCAGCAGCTTAATCGGGAATGAGCAGTTCTTC. Translated: CASSLIGNEQFF. The rearrangement joins TRBV7-3 to TRBJ2-1; D unresolved. Germline V CDR1 and CDR2: SGHTA, FQGTGA. V lost 1 base to trimming and J lost 7 bases, with 5 bases between them. This CDR3 spans 12 amino acids.